This T cell receptor (beta chain) was captured by sequencing in a study of T cell clones after liver transplantation. Study-level information: TCRbeta sequencing after a pre-transplant mixed lymphocyte reaction identified graft-donor-reactive clones, later tracked in post-transplant blood. Apart from a few HCV-positive recipients, transplants were for non-autoimmune, non-viral reasons.

The repertoire was sequenced with immunoSEQ multiplex PCR; TCRdb's copy has only in-frame clones and lacks some. Of about 100,000 clones in the sample, around 83% were seen once. General observations from the study: In a couple of subjects, few donor cells limited the measurable donor-reactive repertoire. Circulating graft-donor-reactive CD4 TCRbeta sequences fell significantly post-transplant in most of the 8 subjects.

V lost 2 bases to trimming and J lost 2 bases, with 10 bases between them. Germline V gene data show CDR1 as KGHSH and CDR2 as LQKENI. This CDR3 is built from 15 residues. As for this clone: The antigen is not known.

The sequence was obtained from a human donor who received a liver transplant. This chain uses TRBV18 with TRBJ1-5; D possibly corresponds to TRBD1 (5 bases). The sequenced sample was CD4+ T cells from blood, obtained before liver transplant. DNA of the CDR3: TGTGCCAGCTCACCAGACGGGGCAGGCAATCAGCCCCAGCATTTT. Its protein is CASSPDGAGNQPQHF. Based on the CDR3 plus reference TRBV18 and TRBJ1-5, the full variable domain is NAGVMQNPRHLVRRRGQEARLRCSPMKGHSHVYWYRQLPEEGLKFMVYLQKENIIDESGMPKERFSAEFPKEGPSILRIQQVVRGDSAAYFCASSPDGAGNQPQHFGDGTRLSIL.